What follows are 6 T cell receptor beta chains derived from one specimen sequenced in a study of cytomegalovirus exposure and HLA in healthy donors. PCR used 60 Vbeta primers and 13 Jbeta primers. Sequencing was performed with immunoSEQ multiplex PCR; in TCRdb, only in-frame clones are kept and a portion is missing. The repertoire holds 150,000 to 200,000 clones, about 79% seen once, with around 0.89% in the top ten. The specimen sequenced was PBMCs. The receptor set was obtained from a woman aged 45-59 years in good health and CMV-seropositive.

The CDR3 reads CAINRGSTYEQYF. DNA of the CDR3: TGTGCCATAAATCGGGGTTCAACCTACGAGCAGTACTTC. This rearrangement joins TRBV28 to TRBJ2-7; tentatively, D is TRBD2 (5 bases). This CDR3 spans 13 amino acids. The V gene's germline CDR1 is MDHEN and CDR2 SYDVKM. V lost 10 bases to trimming and J lost 2 bases, with 15 bases between them.

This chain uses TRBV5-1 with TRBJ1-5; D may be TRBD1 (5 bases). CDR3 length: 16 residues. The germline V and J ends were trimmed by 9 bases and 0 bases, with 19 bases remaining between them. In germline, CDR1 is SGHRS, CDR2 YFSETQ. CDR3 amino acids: CATRQTHRFSNQPQHF. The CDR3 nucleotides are TGCGCCACCCGACAGACTCACCGCTTTAGCAATCAGCCCCAGCATTTT.

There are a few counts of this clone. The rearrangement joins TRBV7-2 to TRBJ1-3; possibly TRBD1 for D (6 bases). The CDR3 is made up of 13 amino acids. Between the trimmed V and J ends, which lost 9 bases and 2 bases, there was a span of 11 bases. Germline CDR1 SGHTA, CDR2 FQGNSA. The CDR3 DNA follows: TGTGCCAGTAGACAGGCGGCTGGAAACACCATATATTTT. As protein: CASRQAAGNTIYF. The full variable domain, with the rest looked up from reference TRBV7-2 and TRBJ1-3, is GAGVSQSPSNKVTEKGKDVELRCDPISGHTALYWYRQSLGQGLEFLIYFQGNSAPDKSGLPSDRFSAERTGGSVSTLTIQRTQQEDSAVYLCASRQAAGNTIYFGEGSWLTVV.

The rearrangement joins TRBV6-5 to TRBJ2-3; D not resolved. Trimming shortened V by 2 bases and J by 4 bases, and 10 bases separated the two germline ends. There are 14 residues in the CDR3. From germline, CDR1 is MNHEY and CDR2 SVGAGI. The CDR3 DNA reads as TGTGCCAGCAGTTACCGTGGTAGTCCAGATACGCAGTATTTT. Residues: CASSYRGSPDTQYF.

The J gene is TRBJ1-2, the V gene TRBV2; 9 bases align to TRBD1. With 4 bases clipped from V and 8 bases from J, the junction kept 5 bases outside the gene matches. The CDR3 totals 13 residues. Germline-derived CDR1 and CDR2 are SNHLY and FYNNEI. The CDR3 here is CASSVQGAEGYTF. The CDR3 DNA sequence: TGTGCCAGCAGTGTACAGGGGGCTGAGGGCTACACCTTC.

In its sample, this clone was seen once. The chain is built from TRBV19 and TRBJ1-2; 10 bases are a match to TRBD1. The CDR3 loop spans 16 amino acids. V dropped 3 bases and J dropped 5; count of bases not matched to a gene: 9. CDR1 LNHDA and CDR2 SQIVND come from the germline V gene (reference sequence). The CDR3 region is CASSILRGQGIYGYTF. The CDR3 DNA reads TGTGCCAGTAGTATCCTTAGGGGACAGGGGATTTATGGCTACACCTTC. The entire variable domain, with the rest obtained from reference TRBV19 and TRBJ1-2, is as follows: DGGITQSPKYLFRKEGQNVTLSCEQNLNHDAMYWYRQDPGQGLRLIYYSQIVNDFQKGDIAEGYSVSREKKESFPLTVTSAQKNPTAFYLCASSILRGQGIYGYTFGSGTRLTVV.